These 25 T cell receptor beta chains share one sample of origin, sequenced in a study of shared clonotypes between healthy human individuals. Using immunoSEQ multiplex PCR, the repertoire was profiled, and TCRdb retains in-frame clones only, with some absent. The sample shows under 2.5 million clones, just under 95% of them seen only once. The source material was naive CD4+ T cells from PBMCs. Stated subset: CD45RA+ positively selected. The source of these receptors is a man between 18 and 35 years old in good health. Some clones in this sample may be carry-over from other donors' samples.

V and J are TRBV4-1 and TRBJ2-1; no reliable D call. Germline assignment: CDR1 MGHRA and CDR2 YSYEKL. This CDR3 region has 14 residues. Trimming removed 1 base from V and 8 bases from J, with 12 bases in between. The CDR3 loop reads CASSQVGFRDEQFF. CDR3 bases: TGCGCCAGCAGCCAAGTTGGATTTCGGGATGAGCAGTTCTTC.

V usage is TRBV9 and J usage is TRBJ1-2, with D maybe TRBD1 (5 bases). The germline V gene has CDR1 SGDLS and CDR2 YYNGEE. Trimming took off 0 bases at V and 4 bases at J, with 13 bases between the two ends. The length of the CDR3 is 15 residues. The CDR3 DNA reads as TGTGCCAGCAGCGTAGATGCAGGGTCTCCCTATGGCTACACCTTC. It is translated as CASSVDAGSPYGYTF.

This chain connects TRBV19 to TRBJ2-1; 7 bases align to TRBD1. J was trimmed by 6 bases and V by 7 bases; bases with no gene match: 12. This CDR3 comprises 15 residues. Germline V gives CDR1 LNHDA, CDR2 SQIVND (reference sequence). CDR3 DNA: TGTGCCAGTAAACTAATGGACAGGACTGCCAATGAGCAGTTCTTC. This sequence encodes CASKLMDRTANEQFF.

The chain combines TRBV15 with TRBJ1-2; D is undetermined. V gave up 1 base and J gave up 6 bases, with 9 bases separating them. Germline V CDR1 and CDR2: LNHNV, YYDKDF (reference sequence). The CDR3 length is 13 residues. The CDR3 DNA reads as TGTGCCACCAGCAGAGTTTTGGGTAATGGCTACACCTTC. Translation: CATSRVLGNGYTF.

CDR3 sequence reads: CASSPGTRLLYEQYF. In DNA, the CDR3 is TGTGCCAGCAGCCCCGGGACTAGGCTCTTGTACGAGCAGTACTTC. V and J are TRBV11-2 and TRBJ2-7; 8 nucleotides align to TRBD2. Germline-derived CDR1 and CDR2 are SGHAT and FQNNGV. V lost 5 bases and J lost 4; bases outside the gene matches: 10. The CDR3 spans 15 residues.

The V call is TRBV28, the J call TRBJ1-1; no clear D. The germline V gene encodes CDR1 MDHEN and CDR2 SYDVKM. V lost 7 bases, J lost 2 bases, and 5 bases lay in between. CDR3 length: 11 amino acids. CDR3 residues: CASTANTEAFF. The CDR3 coding sequence is TGTGCCAGCACAGCAAACACTGAAGCTTTCTTT. Supplemented by reference TRBV28 and TRBJ1-1, the full variable domain reads DVKVTQSSRYLVKRTGEKVFLECVQDMDHENMFWYRQDPGLGLRLIYFSYDVKMKEKGDIPEGYSVSREKKERFSLILESASTNQTSMYLCASTANTEAFFGQGTRLTVV.

The chain couples TRBV5-4 to TRBJ2-2, with TRBD1 matching 9 bases. The CDR3 is 16 residues long. Trimming removed 0 bases from V and 6 bases from J; junction bases left unmatched: 6. CDR1 SGHNT and CDR2 YYREEE come from the germline V gene (reference sequence). The CDR3 is CASSLVGTGKAGELFF. In nucleotides, the CDR3 is TGTGCCAGCAGCTTGGTTGGGACAGGGAAGGCCGGGGAGCTGTTTTTT.

The V gene is TRBV5-1, the J gene TRBJ1-2, with D tentatively TRBD1 (5 bases). V was trimmed by 10 bases and J by 2 bases, leaving 18 bases between them. This CDR3 is 14 amino acids long. The V gene's germline CDR1 is SGHRS and CDR2 YFSETQ. CDR3 residues: CASTPGTFNYGYTF. The CDR3 nucleotides are TGCGCCTCGACCCCAGGGACTTTCAACTATGGCTACACCTTC.

The chain employs TRBV6-1 and TRBJ1-2; TRBD1 aligns across 7 bases. Unmatched junction bases numbered 7, after V lost 6 bases and J lost 0 bases. CDR3 length: 15 amino acids. Germline V gene data show CDR1 as MNHNS and CDR2 as SASEGT. The DNA for the CDR3 is TGTGCCAGCAGAGAGAAGGGGGCAGCTAACTATGGCTACACCTTC. It yields the protein CASREKGAANYGYTF.

V is TRBV19 and J is TRBJ2-4, with TRBD2 matching 8 bases. The CDR3 extends over 16 amino acids. Germline assignment: CDR1 LNHDA and CDR2 SQIVND (reference sequence). V trimming: 9 bases; J trimming: 3 bases; junction bases outside the gene matches: 13. The CDR3 sequence: CARIGLRGADKNIQYF. As DNA, the CDR3 is TGTGCCAGGATTGGGTTGCGGGGGGCGGACAAAAACATTCAGTACTTC.

This clone is a singleton in its sample. The chain links TRBV25-1 to TRBJ2-1; possibly TRBD2 for D (6 bases). The CDR3 spans 17 residues. V was pared by 1 base and J by 3 bases, with 16 bases between. Germline V gene data show CDR1 as MGHDK and CDR2 as SYGVNS. CDR3 sequence (DNA): TGTGCCAGCAGTGAATTCGGAGGGCTAGCAAACTACAATGAGCAGTTCTTC. Translated: CASSEFGGLANYNEQFF.

The V and J genes are TRBV11-1 and TRBJ1-2; possibly TRBD1 for D (5 bases). The germline V gene encodes CDR1 SGHAT and CDR2 FQDESV (reference sequence). V was clipped by 5 bases and J by 4 bases, with 14 bases between them. This CDR3 contains 14 residues. CDR3 protein: CASSRSPGGYGYTF. For the CDR3, the DNA is TGTGCCAGCAGCCGTTCGCCGGGGGGCTATGGCTACACCTTC.

The chain joins TRBV15 to TRBJ2-5; TRBD2 might be the D (7 bases). CDR1 is LNHNV, CDR2 YYDKDF, per germline (reference sequence). The CDR3 runs to 18 residues. V was shortened by 5 bases and J by 1 base, with 23 bases between the two germline ends. In DNA, the CDR3 is TGTGCCACCAGCCTTAAGGGGGTAGCGGGCCATTTCCAAGAGACCCAGTACTTC. Translated: CATSLKGVAGHFQETQYF. Full variable domain (rest looked up from reference TRBV15 and TRBJ2-5): DAMVIQNPRYQVTQFGKPVTLSCSQTLNHNVMYWYQQKSSQAPKLLFHYYDKDFNNEADTPDNFQSRRPNTSFCFLDIRSPGLGDTAMYLCATSLKGVAGHFQETQYFGPGTRLLVL.

The genes are TRBV11-1 and TRBJ2-2; D possibly matches TRBD1 or TRBD2 (5 bases each). V gave up 1 base and J gave up 6 bases, with 12 bases separating them. The germline CDR1 and CDR2 sequences are SGHAT and FQDESV (reference sequence). This CDR3 is built from 15 residues. CDR3 protein: CASSLGDPSPGELFF. CDR3 bases: TGTGCCAGCAGCTTAGGGGACCCATCACCCGGGGAGCTGTTTTTT.

This chain connects TRBV25-1 to TRBJ2-2, with TRBD1 matching over 7 bases. The V gene's germline CDR1 is MGHDK and CDR2 SYGVNS. The junction had 8 bases not matched to a gene; V was cut back by 7 bases and J by 3 bases. The CDR3 is 15 amino acids. CDR3 loop: CASNPTGLDTGELFF. In DNA form, the CDR3 reads TGTGCCAGCAACCCGACAGGGCTAGACACCGGGGAGCTGTTTTTT.

This clone was observed a single time. The chain recombines TRBV30 with TRBJ1-4; no reliable D call. CDR3 length equals 14 residues. CDR1 and CDR2 (germline): GTSNPN, SVGIG (reference sequence). V was cut by 5 bases and J by 0 bases, with 10 bases left in between. The DNA of the CDR3 is TGTGCCTGGGGCGTAGTTGCAACTAATGAAAAACTGTTTTTT. Residues: CAWGVVATNEKLFF.

V is TRBV28 and J is TRBJ1-1; the D is unclear. This CDR3 is 14 amino acids long. Germline V gene data show CDR1 as MDHEN and CDR2 as SYDVKM. V lost 4 bases, J lost 6 bases, and 15 bases lay in between. The CDR3 protein is CASSSGIHVAEAFF. The CDR3 nucleotides are TGTGCCAGCAGTTCCGGGATCCATGTAGCTGAAGCTTTCTTT.

This clone was observed once. The chain is built from TRBV5-4 and TRBJ1-1; D call uncertain. This CDR3 has 14 residues. Trimming took off 0 bases at V and 10 bases at J, with 16 bases between the two ends. The germline V gene encodes CDR1 SGHNT and CDR2 YYREEE (reference sequence). In DNA form, the CDR3 reads TGTGCCAGCAGCTTGGTGCACGGGAGAGAGGGAGCTTTCTTT. It encodes CASSLVHGREGAFF. The full variable domain, its missing parts supplied by reference TRBV5-4 and TRBJ1-1, is ETGVTQSPTHLIKTRGQQVTLRCSSQSGHNTVSWYQQALGQGPQFIFQYYREEENGRGNFPPRFSGLQFPNYSSELNVNALELDDSALYLCASSLVHGREGAFFGQGTRLTVV.

The V gene is TRBV7-3, the J gene TRBJ2-3; TRBD2 matches 9 bases. J gave up 4 bases and V 4 bases, and 9 bases lay outside the gene matches. The CDR3 has 16 amino acids. Germline lookup yields CDR1 SGHTA and CDR2 FQGTGA. CDR3 amino acids: CASSSQVAGGADTQYF. CDR3 DNA sequence: TGTGCCAGCAGCTCCCAGGTGGCGGGAGGGGCAGATACGCAGTATTTT.

The rearrangement uses TRBV2 and TRBJ1-1; D is perhaps TRBD1 (5 bases). Trimming removed 2 bases from V and 5 bases from J, with 9 bases in between. The CDR3 is made up of 13 amino acids. The germline V gene encodes CDR1 SNHLY and CDR2 FYNNEI. The CDR3 sequence: CASSEWGGTEAFF. The DNA for the CDR3 is TGTGCCAGCAGTGAATGGGGGGGGACTGAAGCTTTCTTT.

V and J are TRBV9 and TRBJ2-5; either TRBD1 or TRBD2 may fit D (5 bases each). Germline V gives CDR1 SGDLS, CDR2 YYNGEE. The CDR3 extends over 13 amino acids. Between the trimmed V and J ends, which lost 4 bases and 5 bases, there was a span of 12 bases. CDR3 coding DNA: TGTGCCAGCAGCACGGGACGATCGGAGACCCAGTACTTC. This codes for CASSTGRSETQYF. Supplemented by reference TRBV9 and TRBJ2-5, the full variable domain reads DSGVTQTPKHLITATGQRVTLRCSPRSGDLSVYWYQQSLDQGLQFLIQYYNGEERAKGNILERFSAQQFPDLHSELNLSSLELGDSALYFCASSTGRSETQYFGPGTRLLVL.

This clone was seen a single time. This chain uses TRBV27 with TRBJ2-3; tentative D call: TRBD2 (5 bases). The V end was cut by 6 bases, the J end by 6 bases, with 19 bases between. The CDR3 sequence is 15 residues long. Germline lookup yields CDR1 MNHEY and CDR2 SMNVEV (reference sequence). CDR3 nucleotides: TGTGCCAGCAGATGGTCTAGCCGATTTTATGATACGCAGTATTTT. Protein: CASRWSSRFYDTQYF.

The rearrangement uses TRBV28 and TRBJ1-2, with 7 nucleotides matching TRBD1. V lost 3 bases to trimming and J lost 2 bases; unmatched junction nucleotides: 6. Germline-derived CDR1 and CDR2 are MDHEN and SYDVKM. The CDR3 has 15 amino acids. The CDR3 spells CASSFAGQLNYGYTF. CDR3 DNA: TGTGCCAGCAGTTTTGCGGGACAGCTGAACTATGGCTACACCTTC.

The chain couples TRBV7-2 to TRBJ2-3; 7 bases fit TRBD2. With 4 bases clipped from V and 8 bases from J, the junction kept 12 bases outside the gene matches. The CDR3 is made up of 15 amino acids. CDR1 and CDR2 (germline): SGHTA, FQGNSA. CDR3 sequence reads: CASSWRAGDLGTQYF. CDR3 nucleotides: TGTGCCAGCAGCTGGCGGGCGGGGGATTTGGGTACGCAGTATTTT. The variable domain in full, with the rest retrieved from reference TRBV7-2 and TRBJ2-3, is GAGVSQSPSNKVTEKGKDVELRCDPISGHTALYWYRQSLGQGLEFLIYFQGNSAPDKSGLPSDRFSAERTGGSVSTLTIQRTQQEDSAVYLCASSWRAGDLGTQYFGPGTRLTVL.

The gene calls are TRBV19 and TRBJ2-7; 13 bases fit TRBD2. J was trimmed by 4 bases and V by 4 bases; bases with no gene match: 7. Germline-derived CDR1 and CDR2 are LNHDA and SQIVND (reference sequence). The CDR3 is 16 amino acids. CDR3: CASSKTGTSGTYEQYF. CDR3 nucleotides: TGTGCCAGTAGTAAAACCGGGACTAGCGGGACATACGAGCAGTACTTC.